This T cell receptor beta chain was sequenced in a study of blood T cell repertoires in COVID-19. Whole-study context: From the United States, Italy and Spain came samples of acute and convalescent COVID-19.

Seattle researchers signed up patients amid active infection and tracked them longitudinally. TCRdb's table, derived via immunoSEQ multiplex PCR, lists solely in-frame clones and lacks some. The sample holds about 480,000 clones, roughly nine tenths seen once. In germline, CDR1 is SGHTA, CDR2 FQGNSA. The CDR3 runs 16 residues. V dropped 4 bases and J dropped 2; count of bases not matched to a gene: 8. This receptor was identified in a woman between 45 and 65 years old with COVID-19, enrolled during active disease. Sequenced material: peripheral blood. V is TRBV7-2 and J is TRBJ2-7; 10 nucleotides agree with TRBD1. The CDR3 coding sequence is TGTGCCAGCAGCTGGGCCGGGGGGACAGGGGCCTACGAGCAGTACTTC. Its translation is CASSWAGGTGAYEQYF.